The 6 T cell receptor beta chains below were found in one sample sequenced in a study of T-cell reconstitution after alpha-beta-depleted transplantation in children. The TCRbeta library incorporated unique molecular identifiers. TCRdb reanalysed the PCR reads using MiXCR and keeps one entry per CDR3 protein. The sample includes a few hundred thousand distinct CDR3 sequences, 24% of them seen just once. Sequencing was performed on PBMCs, mostly from graft donor cells, taken 360 days after TCRalphabeta/CD19-depleted stem cell transplant. The receptors derive from a female patient between 2 and 15 years old who had a stem cell transplant for congenital amegakaryocytic thrombocytopenia, so the T cells may come from the graft donor.

The gene calls are TRBV27 and TRBJ2-7, with TRBD1 matching over 12 bases. Germline V gene data show CDR1 as MNHEY and CDR2 as SMNVEV (reference sequence). V shed 5 bases and J 7 bases; nucleotides not matched to a gene: 6. The CDR3 sequence is 14 residues long. The CDR3 region has the DNA TGTGCCAGCAGTCCGGGACAGGGGGCGGGAGAGCAGTACTTC. Amino acids: CASSPGQGAGEQYF.

Many counts were recorded for this clonotype. The gene calls are TRBV29-1 and TRBJ2-1, with no clear D. The CDR3 has 15 amino acids. Germline CDR1 is SQVTM and CDR2 is ANQGSEA. V gave up 4 bases and J gave up 0 bases, with 13 bases separating them. The CDR3 sequence is CSVGHILFSYNEQFF. The CDR3 nucleotides are TGCAGCGTTGGGCATATCCTCTTCTCCTACAATGAGCAGTTCTTC.

The genes are TRBV6-5 and TRBJ1-2, with a tentative D call TRBD1 (5 bases). This CDR3 has 15 amino acids. CDR1 MNHEY and CDR2 SVGAGI come from the germline V gene. V shed 3 bases and J shed 6 bases, with 17 bases lying between them. DNA for the CDR3: TGTGCCAGCAGTTATGTCCCCAACGGGGCTGATGGCTACACCTTC. This encodes CASSYVPNGADGYTF.

The chain carries TRBV4-1 and TRBJ2-3; the match to TRBD1 covers 12 bases. CDR1 and CDR2 from the germline V gene are MGHRA and YSYEKL. The CDR3 has 18 residues. V lost 1 base, J lost 6 bases, and 11 bases stayed unmatched. Here the CDR3 DNA reads TGCGCCAGCAGCCAAGTGGGACCCGGGACAGGGGGCAAGGATACGCAGTATTTT. It is translated as CASSQVGPGTGGKDTQYF.

The chain is built from TRBV13 and TRBJ2-7; D not certain. Trimming left V 0 bases short and J 0 bases short, with 18 bases between. From germline, CDR1 is PRHDT and CDR2 FYEKMQ (reference sequence). The CDR3 loop spans 18 amino acids. The CDR3 protein is CASSLGIEILSSSYEQYF. CDR3 nucleotide sequence: TGTGCCAGCAGCTTAGGGATCGAAATCTTATCCTCCTCCTACGAGCAGTACTTC.

This sequence joins TRBV20-1 and TRBJ2-1, with 9 bases matching TRBD1. Germline CDR1 and CDR2: DFQATT and SNEGSKA (reference sequence). J was trimmed by 4 bases and V by 5 bases; bases with no gene match: 6. This CDR3 is built from 14 residues. In nucleotides, the CDR3 is TGCAGTGCTTCCTTGGGACAGGGATACAATGAGCAGTTCTTC. It is translated as CSASLGQGYNEQFF.